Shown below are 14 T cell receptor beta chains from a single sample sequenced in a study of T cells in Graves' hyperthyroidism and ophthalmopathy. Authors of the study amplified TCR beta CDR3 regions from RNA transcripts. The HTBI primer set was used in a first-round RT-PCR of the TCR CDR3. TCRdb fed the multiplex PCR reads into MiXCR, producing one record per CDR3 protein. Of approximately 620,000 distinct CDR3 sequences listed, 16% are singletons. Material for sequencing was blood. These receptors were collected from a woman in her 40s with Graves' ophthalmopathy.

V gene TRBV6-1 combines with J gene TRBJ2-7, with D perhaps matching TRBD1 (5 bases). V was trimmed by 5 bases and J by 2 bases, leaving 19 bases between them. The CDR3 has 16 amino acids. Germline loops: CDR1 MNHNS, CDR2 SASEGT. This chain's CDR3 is CASSYGAPGAAYEQYF. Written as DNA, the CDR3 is TGTGCCAGCAGTTATGGGGCTCCTGGAGCCGCCTACGAGCAGTACTTC.

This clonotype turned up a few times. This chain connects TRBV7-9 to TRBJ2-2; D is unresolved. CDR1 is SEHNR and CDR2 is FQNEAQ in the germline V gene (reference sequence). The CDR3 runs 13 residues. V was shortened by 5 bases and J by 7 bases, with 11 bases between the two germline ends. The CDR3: CASSDATIGELFF. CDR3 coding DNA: TGTGCCAGCAGCGACGCGACGATCGGGGAGCTGTTTTTT.

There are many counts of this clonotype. The CDR3 DNA follows: TGTGCCAGCACCTCGGGACAGGCTAACACTGAAGCTTTCTTT. It codes for CASTSGQANTEAFF. V and J are TRBV12-3 or TRBV12-4 and TRBJ1-1; 8 bases are a match to TRBD1. This CDR3 has 14 residues. J lost 2 bases, V lost 7 bases, and 6 bases had no gene match.

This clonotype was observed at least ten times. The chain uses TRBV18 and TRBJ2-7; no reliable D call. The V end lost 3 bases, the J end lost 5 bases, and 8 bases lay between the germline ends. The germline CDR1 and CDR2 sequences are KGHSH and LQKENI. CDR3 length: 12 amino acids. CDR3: CASSPEDDEQYF. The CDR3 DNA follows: TGTGCCAGCTCACCTGAGGACGACGAGCAGTACTTC.

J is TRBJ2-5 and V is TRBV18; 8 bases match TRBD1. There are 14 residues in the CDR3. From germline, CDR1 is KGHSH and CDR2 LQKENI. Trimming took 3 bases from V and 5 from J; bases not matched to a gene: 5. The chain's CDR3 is CASSPAGGDETQYF. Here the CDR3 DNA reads TGTGCCAGCTCACCGGCAGGGGGCGATGAGACCCAGTACTTC.

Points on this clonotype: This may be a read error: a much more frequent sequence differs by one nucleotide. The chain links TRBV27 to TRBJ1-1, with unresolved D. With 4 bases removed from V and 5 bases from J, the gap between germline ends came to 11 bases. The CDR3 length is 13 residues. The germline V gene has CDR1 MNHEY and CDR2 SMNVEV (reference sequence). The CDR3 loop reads CASSCHGETEAFF. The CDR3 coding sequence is TGTGCCAGCAGTTGCCACGGAGAGACTGAAGCTTTCTTT.

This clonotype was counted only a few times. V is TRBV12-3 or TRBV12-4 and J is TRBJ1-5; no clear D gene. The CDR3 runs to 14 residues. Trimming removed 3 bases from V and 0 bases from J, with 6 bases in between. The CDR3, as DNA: TGTGCCAGCAGTTTTGTGAATAGCAATCAGCCCCAGCATTTT. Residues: CASSFVNSNQPQHF.

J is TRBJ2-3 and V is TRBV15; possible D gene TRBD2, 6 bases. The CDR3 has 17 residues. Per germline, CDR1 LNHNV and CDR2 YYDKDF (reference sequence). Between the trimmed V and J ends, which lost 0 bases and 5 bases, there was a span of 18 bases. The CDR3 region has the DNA TGTGCCACCAGCAGAGATTTCAGCCGAGCGGGTGGAGATACGCAGTATTTT. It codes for CATSRDFSRAGGDTQYF.

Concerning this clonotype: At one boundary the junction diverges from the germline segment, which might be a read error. The CDR3 loop is CACSSPGQANYGYTF. CDR3 coding DNA: TGTGCCTGCAGTTCTCCCGGACAGGCCAACTATGGCTACACCTTC. The V and J genes are TRBV28 and TRBJ1-2; 7 positions match TRBD1. This CDR3 has 15 amino acids. The germline V gene has CDR1 MDHEN and CDR2 SYDVKM.

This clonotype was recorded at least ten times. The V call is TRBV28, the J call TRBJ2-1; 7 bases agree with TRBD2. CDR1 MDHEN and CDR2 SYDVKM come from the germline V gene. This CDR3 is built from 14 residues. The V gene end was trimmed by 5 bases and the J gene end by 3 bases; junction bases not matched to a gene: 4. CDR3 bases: TGTGCCAGCAGTGCCGGGGGGATCTACAATGAGCAGTTCTTC. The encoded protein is CASSAGGIYNEQFF.

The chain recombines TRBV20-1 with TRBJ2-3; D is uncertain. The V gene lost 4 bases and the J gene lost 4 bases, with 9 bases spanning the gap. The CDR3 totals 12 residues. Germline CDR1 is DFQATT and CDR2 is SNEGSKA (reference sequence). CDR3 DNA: TGCAGTGCTATAGTCGGAGCAGATACGCAGTATTTT. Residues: CSAIVGADTQYF.

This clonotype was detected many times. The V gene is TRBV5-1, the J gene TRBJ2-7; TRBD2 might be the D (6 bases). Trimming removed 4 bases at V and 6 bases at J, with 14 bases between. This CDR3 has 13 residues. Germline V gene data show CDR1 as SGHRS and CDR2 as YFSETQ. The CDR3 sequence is CASSQAPGGEQYF. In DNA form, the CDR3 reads TGCGCCAGCAGCCAGGCTCCCGGGGGCGAGCAGTACTTC.

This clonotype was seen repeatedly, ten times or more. CDR3 sequence (DNA): TGTGCCAGCAGTGCACAGCACTATGGCTACACCTTC. Translated: CASSAQHYGYTF. The rearrangement joins TRBV28 to TRBJ1-2; no clear D gene. V dropped 5 bases and J dropped 3 bases, with 7 bases sitting between them. This CDR3 region has 12 residues. Germline lookup yields CDR1 MDHEN and CDR2 SYDVKM.

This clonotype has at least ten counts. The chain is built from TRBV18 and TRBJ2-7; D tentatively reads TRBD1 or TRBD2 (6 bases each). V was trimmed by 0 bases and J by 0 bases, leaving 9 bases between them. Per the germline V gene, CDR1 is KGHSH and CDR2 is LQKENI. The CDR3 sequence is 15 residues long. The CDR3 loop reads CASSPPGGGSYEQYF. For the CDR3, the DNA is TGTGCCAGCTCACCACCCGGAGGGGGCTCCTACGAGCAGTACTTC.